The T cell receptor (beta chain) under discussion was sequenced for a study of OX40 agonist ivuxolimab in advanced cancers. Study-level information: The treatment was a fully human IgG2 OX40 agonist, ivuxolimab. The study enrolled dose-escalation patients with hepatocellular carcinoma, melanoma, renal cell or head and neck cancer.

Enrollment shut out patients with autoimmune disease history or systemic immunosuppression. Study-wide results and limits: Patients with a partial response at 0.1-3.0 mg/kg had among the lowest clonal expansion.

Produced via immunoSEQ multiplex PCR; TCRdb's table is partial and in-frame only. Found here are about 64,000 clones, approximately 84% of them singletons; the top ten hold approximately 9.4%. As for this clone: The antigen is not known.

From germline, CDR1 is SNHLY and CDR2 FYNNEI. This CDR3 spans 13 amino acids. V gave up 3 bases and J gave up 8 bases; unmatched junction bases: 4. The source was CD4+ or CD8+ T cells sorted from blood, collected in a trial of the OX40 agonist ivuxolimab. The V and J genes are TRBV2 and TRBJ1-2; 9 positions match TRBD1. The source of this sequence is an adult with an advanced solid tumor such as melanoma, head and neck, liver or kidney cancer. This CDR3 is CASSEGTGRGYTF. Here the CDR3 DNA reads TGTGCCAGCAGTGAGGGGACAGGGCGAGGCTACACCTTC.